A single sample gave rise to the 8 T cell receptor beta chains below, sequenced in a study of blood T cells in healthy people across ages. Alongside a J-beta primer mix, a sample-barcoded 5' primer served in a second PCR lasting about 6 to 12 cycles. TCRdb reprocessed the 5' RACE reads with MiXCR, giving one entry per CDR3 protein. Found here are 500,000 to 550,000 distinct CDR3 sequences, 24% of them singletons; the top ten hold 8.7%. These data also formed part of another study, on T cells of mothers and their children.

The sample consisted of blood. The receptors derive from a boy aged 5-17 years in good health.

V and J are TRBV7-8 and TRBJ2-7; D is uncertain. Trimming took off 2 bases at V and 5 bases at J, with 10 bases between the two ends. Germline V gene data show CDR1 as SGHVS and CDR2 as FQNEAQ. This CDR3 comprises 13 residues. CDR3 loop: CASSLIARDEQYF. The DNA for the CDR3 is TGTGCCAGCAGCTTAATAGCACGGGACGAGCAGTACTTC.

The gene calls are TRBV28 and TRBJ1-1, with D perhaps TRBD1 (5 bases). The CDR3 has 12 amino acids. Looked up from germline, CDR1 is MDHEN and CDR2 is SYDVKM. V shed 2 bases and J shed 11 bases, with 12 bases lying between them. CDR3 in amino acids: CASSLGGRRAFF. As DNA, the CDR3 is TGTGCCAGCAGTTTAGGGGGGAGGAGGGCTTTCTTT.

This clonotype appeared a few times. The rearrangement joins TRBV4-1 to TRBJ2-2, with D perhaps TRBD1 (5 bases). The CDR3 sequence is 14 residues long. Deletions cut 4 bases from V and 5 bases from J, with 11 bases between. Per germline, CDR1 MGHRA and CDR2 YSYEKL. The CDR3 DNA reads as TGCGCCAGCAGCCCAGACACAGGAACCGGGGAGCTGTTTTTT. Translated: CASSPDTGTGELFF.

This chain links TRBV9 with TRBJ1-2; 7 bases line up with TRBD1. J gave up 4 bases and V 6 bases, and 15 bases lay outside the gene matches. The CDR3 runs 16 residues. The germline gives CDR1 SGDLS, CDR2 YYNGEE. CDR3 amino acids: CASTYDSSEGAYGYTF. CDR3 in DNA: TGTGCCAGCACCTACGACAGCAGCGAGGGGGCCTATGGCTACACCTTC. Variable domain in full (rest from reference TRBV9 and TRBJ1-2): DSGVTQTPKHLITATGQRVTLRCSPRSGDLSVYWYQQSLDQGLQFLIQYYNGEERAKGNILERFSAQQFPDLHSELNLSSLELGDSALYFCASTYDSSEGAYGYTFGSGTRLTVV.

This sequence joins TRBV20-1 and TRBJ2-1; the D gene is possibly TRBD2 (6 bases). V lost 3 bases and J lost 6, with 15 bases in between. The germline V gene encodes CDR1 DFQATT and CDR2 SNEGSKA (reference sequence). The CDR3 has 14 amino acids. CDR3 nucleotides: TGCAGTGCTAGCGAACCGGGGGAGGCCAATGAGCAGTTCTTC. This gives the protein CSASEPGEANEQFF.

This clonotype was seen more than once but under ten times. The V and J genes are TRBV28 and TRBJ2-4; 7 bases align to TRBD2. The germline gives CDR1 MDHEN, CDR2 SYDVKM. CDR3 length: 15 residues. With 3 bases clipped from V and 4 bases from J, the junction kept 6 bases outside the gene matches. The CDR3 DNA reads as TGTGCCAGCAGTTTGCCCGGGGGGAGAAAAAACATTCAGTACTTC. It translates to CASSLPGGRKNIQYF.

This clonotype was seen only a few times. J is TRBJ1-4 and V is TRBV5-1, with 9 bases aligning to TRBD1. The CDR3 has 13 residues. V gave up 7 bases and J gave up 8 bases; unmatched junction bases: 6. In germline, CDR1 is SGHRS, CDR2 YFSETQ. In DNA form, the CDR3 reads TGCGCCAGCGCGACAGGGGGATTGGAAAAACTGTTTTTT. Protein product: CASATGGLEKLFF.

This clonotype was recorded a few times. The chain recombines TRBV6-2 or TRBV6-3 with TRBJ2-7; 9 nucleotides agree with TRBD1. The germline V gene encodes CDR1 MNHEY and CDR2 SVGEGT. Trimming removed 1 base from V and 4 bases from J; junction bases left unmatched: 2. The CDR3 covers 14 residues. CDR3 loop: CASSYWDREYEQYF. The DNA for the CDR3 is TGTGCCAGCAGTTACTGGGACAGGGAATACGAGCAGTACTTC.